Below are 27 T cell receptor beta chains sequenced from a single sample in a study of blood T cell repertoires in COVID-19. Some clones are missing from TCRdb's copy, which holds only in-frame ones; the method was immunoSEQ multiplex PCR. The data hold some 220,000 clones, with around 85% observed a single time. Input material: peripheral blood. These receptors were obtained from a man aged 45-65 years with COVID-19, enrolled during active disease.

The chain recombines TRBV7-2 with TRBJ1-6; 7 bases line up with TRBD1. CDR1 and CDR2 from the germline V gene are SGHTA and FQGNSA. This CDR3 has 15 amino acids. Germline trimming cut 5 bases from V and 4 bases from J; bases unmatched to any gene: 5. The CDR3 loop reads CASSAGTAYNSPLHF. The CDR3, as DNA: TGTGCCAGCAGCGCCGGGACAGCTTATAATTCACCCCTCCACTTT.

The chain has TRBV3-1 (or the pseudogene TRBV3-2) and TRBJ2-5; no firm D call. In germline, CDR1 is LGHDT, CDR2 YNNKEL (reference sequence). V was pared by 9 bases and J by 7 bases, with 15 bases between. The CDR3 is 12 residues long. CDR3 loop: CASRMHPGTQYF. CDR3 DNA sequence: TGTGCCAGTAGGATGCACCCGGGGACCCAGTACTTC.

The table lists this clone with a few counts. CDR3 nucleotides: TGTGCCAGCTCACCACCGTTCAGAGCAGGTGGCTATGGCTACACCTTC. Its protein is CASSPPFRAGGYGYTF. J is TRBJ1-2 and V is TRBV18, with D hard to call. This CDR3 has 16 residues. V dropped 0 bases and J dropped 4 bases, with 15 bases sitting between them. Germline V gene data show CDR1 as KGHSH and CDR2 as LQKENI.

The V gene is TRBV9, the J gene TRBJ1-5; D call uncertain. Germline CDR1 SGDLS, CDR2 YYNGEE. Trimming removed 0 bases from V and 7 bases from J, with 17 bases in between. The CDR3 loop spans 16 amino acids. The CDR3 sequence is CASSVGSGERGQPQHF. The CDR3 coding sequence is TGTGCCAGCAGCGTAGGATCCGGGGAGCGGGGACAGCCCCAGCATTTT.

V gene TRBV14 combines with J gene TRBJ2-7; D uncertain. V lost 1 base, J lost 4 bases, and 11 bases lay in between. This CDR3 spans 14 amino acids. CDR1 is SGHDN and CDR2 is FVKESK in the germline V gene. The CDR3 nucleotides are TGTGCCAGCAGCCAAGCGAACAGACAATACGAGCAGTACTTC. It specifies CASSQANRQYEQYF.

DNA of the CDR3: TGTGCCAGCAGCTTAGTTTGGCTAGCGGGGGGTCCTAAGGGGCAGTTCTTC. Amino acid sequence: CASSLVWLAGGPKGQFF. This chain links TRBV7-9 with TRBJ2-1; 11 bases fit TRBD2. V was clipped by 1 base and J by 12 bases; unmatched bases: 14. The CDR3 is made up of 17 amino acids. CDR1 is SEHNR, CDR2 FQNEAQ, per germline (reference sequence).

This chain joins TRBV2 and TRBJ2-3, with 7 nucleotides matching TRBD1. The CDR3 is 13 amino acids. In germline, CDR1 is SNHLY, CDR2 FYNNEI. After removal of 4 bases from V and 3 bases from J, the junction contained 1 base not matched to a gene. In nucleotides, the CDR3 is TGTGCCAGCAGTGTCAGGGGGACAGATACGCAGTATTTT. Its protein product is CASSVRGTDTQYF.

This clone was detected once. The chain employs TRBV14 and TRBJ1-2, with D tentatively TRBD1 (6 bases). Germline values: CDR1 SGHDN, CDR2 FVKESK. V was pared by 4 bases and J by 1 base, with 13 bases between. There are 15 residues in the CDR3. The chain's CDR3 is CASSPFGGLNYGYTF. CDR3 coding DNA: TGTGCCAGCAGCCCCTTCGGGGGGCTTAACTATGGCTACACCTTC.

The chain couples TRBV30 to TRBJ2-2; 7 bases match TRBD1. This CDR3 region has 14 residues. CDR1 GTSNPN and CDR2 SVGIG come from the germline V gene (reference sequence). With V trimmed by 2 bases and J by 1 base, 1 base remained unmatched. The CDR3 here is CAWSYRGNTGELFF. The DNA of the CDR3 is TGTGCCTGGAGTTACAGGGGGAACACCGGGGAGCTGTTTTTT.

The chain employs TRBV2 and TRBJ1-5, with D possibly being TRBD1 (5 bases). V lost 4 bases, J lost 7 bases, and 11 bases lay in between. CDR1 and CDR2 from the germline V gene are SNHLY and FYNNEI. The CDR3 has 13 residues. The CDR3 DNA is TGTGCCAGCAGTGGGCAGGGAGGCCAGCCCCAGCATTTT. This codes for CASSGQGGQPQHF. Drawing the rest from reference TRBV2 and TRBJ1-5, the complete variable domain is EPEVTQTPSHQVTQMGQEVILRCVPISNHLYFYWYRQILGQKVEFLVSFYNNEISEKSEIFDDQFSVERPDGSNFTLKIRSTKLEDSAMYFCASSGQGGQPQHFGDGTRLSIL.

This sequence joins TRBV13 and TRBJ2-7; TRBD2 matches at 7 bases. Germline V gene sequence: CDR1 PRHDT, CDR2 FYEKMQ (reference sequence). The length of the CDR3 is 14 residues. V shed 5 bases and J 2 bases; nucleotides not matched to a gene: 6. The CDR3 coding sequence is TGTGCCAGCAGCCGCTGGGGGGGTGCCTACGAGCAGTACTTC. Protein product: CASSRWGGAYEQYF.

The chain is built from TRBV6-5 and TRBJ1-5; D uncertain. Trimming took 6 bases from V and 6 from J, leaving 12 bases between them. The V gene's germline CDR1 is MNHEY and CDR2 SVGAGI. The CDR3 covers 13 residues. The CDR3 sequence is CASRPRGSQPQHF. CDR3 nucleotide sequence: TGTGCCAGCAGGCCCCGCGGTAGTCAGCCCCAGCATTTT.

J is TRBJ1-2 and V is TRBV30; no definite D call. Trimming left V 4 bases short and J 5 bases short, with 14 bases between. The CDR3 contains 13 residues. Per germline, CDR1 GTSNPN and CDR2 SVGIG (reference sequence). Here the CDR3 DNA reads TGTGCCTGGACCCACCTACCCGAATATGGCTACACCTTC. It is translated as CAWTHLPEYGYTF.

This chain uses TRBV23-1 with TRBJ2-7; TRBD1 matches 7 bases. TRBV23-1 is placed among ORFs of uncertain function. V trimming: 0 bases; J trimming: 2 bases; junction bases outside the gene matches: 10. CDR3 length: 17 residues. The CDR3 region is CASSQSPRQGDPYEQYF. DNA of the CDR3: TGCGCCAGCAGTCAATCGCCCCGACAGGGAGATCCCTACGAGCAGTACTTC.

The rearrangement joins TRBV5-6 to TRBJ2-1; no clear D gene. Germline-derived CDR1 and CDR2 are SGHDT and YYEEEE. CDR3 length: 15 residues. Trimming removed 1 base at V and 0 bases at J, with 8 bases between. In DNA, the CDR3 is TGTGCCAGCAGCTTGAAGTTTAGCTCCTACAATGAGCAGTTCTTC. It translates to CASSLKFSSYNEQFF.

The rearrangement links TRBV5-4 to TRBJ1-2; the match to TRBD1 covers 8 bases. V trimming: 1 base; J trimming: 7 bases; junction bases outside the gene matches: 3. CDR3 size: 13 residues. Germline V gives CDR1 SGHNT, CDR2 YYREEE (reference sequence). The CDR3 sequence: CASSLQGAVGYTF. As DNA, the CDR3 is TGTGCCAGCAGCTTGCAGGGGGCGGTTGGCTACACCTTC.

The chain recombines TRBV19 with TRBJ2-1; 7 positions agree with TRBD2. This CDR3 is 17 amino acids long. With 2 bases clipped from V and 1 base from J, the junction kept 8 bases outside the gene matches. Germline lookup yields CDR1 LNHDA and CDR2 SQIVND (reference sequence). The CDR3 loop is CASSIRLAEPSYNEQFF. The CDR3 nucleotides are TGTGCCAGTAGTATAAGACTAGCAGAACCGTCCTACAATGAGCAGTTCTTC. Looking up the rest from reference TRBV19 and TRBJ2-1 gives the full variable domain: DGGITQSPKYLFRKEGQNVTLSCEQNLNHDAMYWYRQDPGQGLRLIYYSQIVNDFQKGDIAEGYSVSREKKESFPLTVTSAQKNPTAFYLCASSIRLAEPSYNEQFFGPGTRLTVL.

CDR3 DNA: TGTGCCAGCAGCTTGCAAGCGGGGGTTTACAATGAGCAGTTCTTC. Translating it yields CASSLQAGVYNEQFF. The chain has TRBV5-8 and TRBJ2-1; 8 bases align to TRBD2. V trimming: 1 base; J trimming: 4 bases; junction bases outside the gene matches: 4. This CDR3 region has 15 residues. Germline loops: CDR1 SGHTS, CDR2 YDEGEE.

The CDR3 is CASSHLGSSYNEQFF. The CDR3 nucleotides are TGTGCCAGCAGCCACCTAGGGAGCTCCTACAATGAGCAGTTCTTC. V is TRBV7-8 and J is TRBJ2-1, with D tentatively TRBD2 (5 bases). Germline V lookup: CDR1 SGHVS, CDR2 FQNEAQ. The CDR3 loop spans 15 amino acids. Trimming shortened V by 5 bases and J by 0 bases, and 11 bases separated the two germline ends.

This clone showed up just once. The chain carries TRBV6-5 and TRBJ2-3, with a tentative D call TRBD2 (6 bases). Trimming left V 4 bases short and J 1 base short, with 15 bases between. The CDR3 extends over 16 amino acids. Germline CDR1 is MNHEY and CDR2 is SVGAGI. For the CDR3, the DNA is TGTGCCAGCAGTTTCCTGCCGGGACTTGGCACAGATACGCAGTATTTT. It yields the protein CASSFLPGLGTDTQYF.

The chain joins TRBV27 to TRBJ1-2; 8 nucleotides align to TRBD1. The CDR3 consists of 17 residues. V was clipped by 6 bases and J by 0 bases; unmatched bases: 12. Per germline, CDR1 MNHEY and CDR2 SMNVEV (reference sequence). This chain's CDR3 is CASRLSGTGETNYGYTF. CDR3 in DNA: TGTGCCAGCAGATTGTCCGGGACAGGCGAGACTAACTATGGCTACACCTTC.

The V gene is TRBV11-3, the J gene TRBJ2-7, with 9 bases lining up with TRBD1. Germline V lookup: CDR1 SGHNT, CDR2 YENEEA. The CDR3 runs to 15 residues. With 0 bases clipped from V and 12 bases from J, the junction kept 12 bases outside the gene matches. The CDR3 DNA reads TGTGCCAGCAGCTTAGATTCCGGGACAGGGCATCTACTGTACTTC. Residues: CASSLDSGTGHLLYF.

The chain uses TRBV18 and TRBJ1-1; D unresolved. This CDR3 region has 15 residues. CDR1 is KGHSH and CDR2 is LQKENI in the germline V gene. V gave up 1 base and J gave up 4 bases, with 13 bases separating them. The CDR3 spells CASSPLVGESTEAFF. CDR3 bases: TGTGCCAGCTCACCACTGGTTGGGGAGAGCACTGAAGCTTTCTTT.

For this clone: A junction boundary mismatches the germline segment, possibly from a read error. Other DNA sequences in the sample encode the same CDR3. J is TRBJ1-5 and V is TRBV10-3; D remains unclear. In germline, CDR1 is ENHRY, CDR2 SYGVKD. The CDR3 spans 13 residues. CDR3 region: CAINEGQNQPQHF. The CDR3 DNA reads as TGTGCCATCAATGAGGGTCAGAATCAGCCCCAGCATTTT.

This clone appeared once. The chain joins TRBV18 to TRBJ1-6; D not resolved. The CDR3 is 14 residues long. Germline CDR1 reads KGHSH; CDR2 reads LQKENI. V lost 3 bases to trimming and J lost 6 bases, with 9 bases between them. CDR3: CASSPAPVNSPLHF. DNA of the CDR3: TGTGCCAGCTCACCCGCGCCGGTTAATTCACCCCTCCACTTT.

The chain joins TRBV11-2 to TRBJ2-1; D is unresolved. The CDR3 consists of 11 residues. Germline CDR1 reads SGHAT; CDR2 reads FQNNGV. Trimming took 6 bases from V and 4 from J, leaving 4 bases between them. The chain's CDR3 is CASREYNEQFF. The CDR3 coding sequence is TGTGCCAGCAGGGAGTACAATGAGCAGTTCTTC.

V is TRBV6-5 and J is TRBJ1-2; no reliable D call. From germline, CDR1 is MNHEY and CDR2 SVGAGI. The CDR3 has 12 residues. V dropped 7 bases and J dropped 2 bases, with 8 bases sitting between them. Here the CDR3 reads CASTAENYGYTF. The CDR3 DNA follows: TGTGCCAGCACCGCGGAAAACTATGGCTACACCTTC.